The rows below give T cell receptor beta chains drawn from one sample of a study of blood T cell repertoires in COVID-19. This table comes from immunoSEQ multiplex PCR, and its TCRdb copy is limited to in-frame clones, with some not included. The repertoire includes 500,000 or so clones, about 90% of them detected once, and 0.7% sits in the top ten. Sample: PBMCs or T cells enriched from blood (not recorded which). The receptors derive from a young woman who had recovered from COVID-19. Both conserved end residues are part of each CDR3. Fields, in order: clone size, J gene, D gene, V gene, CDR3 protein, CDR3 DNA. The D gene is left open where the match is weak. Size values are once, few and many counts, or a class for expanded clones, and some rows have none.

size: NA
J: TRBJ2-1
D: NA
V: TRBV6-5
CDR3: CASSSRLRQFF
DNA: TGTGCCAGCAGTTCCAGACTACGCCAGTTCTTC

size: NA
J: TRBJ1-1
D: NA
V: TRBV7-9
CDR3: CASSLDKGWGETEAFF
DNA: TGTGCCAGCAGCTTAGATAAAGGGTGGGGAGAAACTGAAGCTTTCTTT

size: NA
J: TRBJ2-4
D: NA
V: TRBV28
CDR3: CASSNNLNGNIQYF
DNA: TGTGCCAGCAGTAATAACCTTAACGGAAACATTCAGTACTTC

size: NA
J: TRBJ2-1
D: TRBD1
V: TRBV7-3
CDR3: CASSSGQGAYNEQFF
DNA: TGTGCCAGCAGCTCCGGACAGGGGGCTTACAATGAGCAGTTCTTC

size: few
J: TRBJ1-5
D: TRBD1
V: TRBV2
CDR3: CASSAGTGDQPQHF
DNA: TGTGCCAGCAGTGCCGGGACAGGGGATCAGCCCCAGCATTTT

size: NA
J: TRBJ1-2
D: NA
V: TRBV7-2
CDR3: CASSGRTVNYGYTF
DNA: TGTGCCAGCAGCGGCCGGACTGTTAACTATGGCTACACCTTC

size: NA
J: TRBJ1-1
D: NA
V: TRBV2
CDR3: CASTFGGEPMNTEAFF
DNA: TGTGCCAGCACCTTTGGGGGGGAACCCATGAACACTGAAGCTTTCTTT

size: NA
J: TRBJ2-5
D: NA
V: TRBV20-1
CDR3: CSASPSFEETQYF
DNA: TGCAGTGCTAGTCCCTCCTTTGAAGAGACCCAGTACTTC

size: NA
J: TRBJ2-1
D: NA
V: TRBV25-1
CDR3: CASSEVRGGQFF
DNA: TGTGCCAGCAGTGAAGTTAGGGGGGGGCAGTTCTTC

size: NA
J: TRBJ1-2
D: TRBD1
V: TRBV5-6
CDR3: CASTSTGMILYTF
DNA: TGTGCCAGCACCTCGACAGGGATGATACTCTACACCTTC

size: NA
J: TRBJ2-1
D: TRBD1
V: TRBV5-1
CDR3: CASSLWTGGYNEQFF
DNA: TGCGCCAGCAGCCTCTGGACAGGGGGCTACAATGAGCAGTTCTTC

size: NA
J: TRBJ1-5
D: NA
V: TRBV28
CDR3: CASMVANQPQHF
DNA: TGTGCCAGCATGGTGGCTAATCAGCCCCAGCATTTT

size: NA
J: TRBJ2-2
D: NA
V: TRBV2
CDR3: CASVDYQNTGELFF
DNA: TGTGCCAGCGTGGACTACCAGAACACCGGGGAGCTGTTTTTT

size: NA
J: TRBJ1-2
D: TRBD1
V: TRBV28
CDR3: CASRDPGGLNYGYTF
DNA: TGTGCCAGCCGGGATCCAGGGGGGCTGAACTATGGCTACACCTTC

size: NA
J: TRBJ1-5
D: TRBD1
V: TRBV7-7
CDR3: CASSPGQGDRQPQHF
DNA: TGTGCCAGCAGCCCCGGACAGGGGGATAGGCAGCCCCAGCATTTT

size: NA
J: TRBJ1-2
D: TRBD1
V: TRBV5-1
CDR3: CASSSSGTGGMYGYTF
DNA: TGCGCCAGCAGCTCGTCCGGGACAGGGGGCATGTATGGCTACACCTTC

size: NA
J: TRBJ1-3
D: NA
V: TRBV10-1
CDR3: CASSESRPSSGNTIYF
DNA: TGCGCCAGCAGTGAGTCGAGGCCAAGCTCTGGAAACACCATATATTTT

size: NA
J: TRBJ2-1
D: TRBD1
V: TRBV7-6
CDR3: CASTVLSGDRVYNEQFF
DNA: TGTGCCAGCACCGTACTCTCCGGGGACAGAGTCTACAATGAGCAGTTCTTC

size: NA
J: TRBJ2-1
D: NA
V: TRBV10-1
CDR3: CASSVQEYNEQFF
DNA: TGCGCCAGCAGTGTCCAGGAATACAATGAGCAGTTCTTC

size: NA
J: TRBJ1-1
D: NA
V: TRBV6-5
CDR3: CASSAWGQGGTEAFF
DNA: TGTGCCAGCAGCGCTTGGGGGCAGGGCGGCACTGAAGCTTTCTTT

size: NA
J: TRBJ2-5
D: TRBD1
V: TRBV30
CDR3: CAWNPGTAQETQYF
DNA: TGTGCCTGGAACCCTGGGACAGCCCAAGAGACCCAGTACTTC

size: NA
J: TRBJ1-6
D: NA
V: TRBV9
CDR3: CASSREGNSPLHF
DNA: TGTGCCAGCAGCAGGGAGGGTAATTCACCCCTCCACTTT

size: NA
J: TRBJ2-6
D: NA
V: TRBV6-1
CDR3: CASSEAGGAVSSGANVLTF
DNA: TGTGCCAGCAGTGAAGCGGGAGGAGCCGTGAGCTCTGGGGCCAACGTCCTGACTTTC

size: NA
J: TRBJ2-2
D: NA
V: TRBV14
CDR3: CASSTGIDTGELFF
DNA: TGTGCCAGCAGCACCGGGATTGACACCGGGGAGCTGTTTTTT

size: once
J: TRBJ1-1
D: NA
V: TRBV6-5
CDR3: CASRNLEGDTEAFF
DNA: TGTGCCAGCAGAAACCTCGAGGGGGACACTGAAGCTTTCTTT

size: NA
J: TRBJ1-2
D: NA
V: TRBV5-8
CDR3: CASSFRTNYGYTF
DNA: TGTGCCAGCAGCTTCAGAACTAACTATGGCTACACCTTC

size: NA
J: TRBJ2-7
D: TRBD2
V: TRBV15
CDR3: CATSSPFAGGAYEQYF
DNA: TGTGCCACCAGCTCCCCGTTTGCGGGGGGGGCCTACGAGCAGTACTTC

size: NA
J: TRBJ1-1
D: NA
V: TRBV5-1
CDR3: CASRHDPGTENTEAFF
DNA: TGCGCCAGCAGACATGATCCCGGGACTGAGAACACTGAAGCTTTCTTT

size: once
J: TRBJ1-5
D: TRBD1
V: TRBV2
CDR3: CASSGDRGPDQPQHF
DNA: TGTGCCAGCAGTGGGGACAGGGGTCCCGATCAGCCCCAGCATTTT

size: NA
J: TRBJ2-7
D: NA
V: TRBV5-1
CDR3: CASSFYGSYEQYF
DNA: TGCGCCAGCAGCTTCTACGGTTCCTACGAGCAGTACTTC

size: NA
J: TRBJ2-7
D: NA
V: TRBV15
CDR3: CATSRDLTDEQYF
DNA: TGTGCCACCAGCAGAGATCTCACTGACGAGCAGTACTTC

size: NA
J: TRBJ2-5
D: TRBD2
V: TRBV5-1
CDR3: CASSSMTSGARETQYF
DNA: TGCGCCAGCAGCTCGATGACTAGCGGGGCTCGGGAGACCCAGTACTTC

size: NA
J: TRBJ1-2
D: TRBD1
V: TRBV7-9
CDR3: CASSRRDRDTGYTF
DNA: TGTGCCAGCAGCCGTAGGGACAGGGATACGGGCTACACCTTC

size: NA
J: TRBJ1-1
D: TRBD1
V: TRBV18
CDR3: CASSPRGQGAKNTEAFF
DNA: TGTGCCAGCTCACCTAGGGGACAGGGGGCTAAGAACACTGAAGCTTTCTTT

size: NA
J: TRBJ1-2
D: NA
V: TRBV3-1/TRBV3-2
CDR3: CASSQGEGDYGYTF
DNA: TGTGCCAGCAGCCAAGGAGAAGGAGATTATGGCTACACCTTC

size: NA
J: TRBJ1-6
D: TRBD1
V: TRBV7-2
CDR3: CASSIRVRQGAPLHF
DNA: TGTGCCAGCAGCATACGAGTCCGACAGGGGGCACCCCTCCACTTT